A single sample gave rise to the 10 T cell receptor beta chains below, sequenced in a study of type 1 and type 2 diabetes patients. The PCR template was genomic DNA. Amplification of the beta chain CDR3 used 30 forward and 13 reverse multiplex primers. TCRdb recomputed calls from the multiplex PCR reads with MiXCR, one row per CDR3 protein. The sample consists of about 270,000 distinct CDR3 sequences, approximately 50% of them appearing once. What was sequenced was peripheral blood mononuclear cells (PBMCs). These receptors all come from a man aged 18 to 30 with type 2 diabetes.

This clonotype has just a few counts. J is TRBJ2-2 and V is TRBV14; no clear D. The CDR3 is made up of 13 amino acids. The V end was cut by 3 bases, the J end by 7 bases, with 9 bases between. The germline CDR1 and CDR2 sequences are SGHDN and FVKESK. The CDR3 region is CASSQKTVGELFF. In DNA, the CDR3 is TGTGCCAGCAGCCAGAAGACGGTCGGGGAGCTGTTTTTT.

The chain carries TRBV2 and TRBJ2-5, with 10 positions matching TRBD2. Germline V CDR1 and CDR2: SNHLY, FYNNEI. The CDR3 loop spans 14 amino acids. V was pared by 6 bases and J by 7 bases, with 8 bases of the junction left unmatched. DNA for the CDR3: TGTGCCAGCAGCTTACTAGCGGGGTCCGGGACCCAGTACTTC. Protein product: CASSLLAGSGTQYF.

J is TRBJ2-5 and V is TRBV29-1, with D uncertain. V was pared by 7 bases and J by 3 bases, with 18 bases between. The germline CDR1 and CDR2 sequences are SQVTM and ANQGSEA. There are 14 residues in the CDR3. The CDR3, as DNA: TGCAGCGGATTGGACGCCCGTGGGAAAGAGACCCAGTACTTC. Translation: CSGLDARGKETQYF.

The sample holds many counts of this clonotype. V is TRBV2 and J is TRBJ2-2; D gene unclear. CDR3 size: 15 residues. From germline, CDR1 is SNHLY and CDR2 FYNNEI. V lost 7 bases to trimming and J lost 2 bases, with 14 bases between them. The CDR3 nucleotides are TGTGCCAGCAAAAAATGGGCTGCTAACACCGGGGAGCTGTTTTTT. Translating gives CASKKWAANTGELFF.

In DNA form, the CDR3 reads TGTGCCAGTAGTAGGGGTTTTGGGTCAGGGGAGAACACTGAAGCTTTCTTT. Its translation: CASSRGFGSGENTEAFF. The V and J genes are TRBV19 and TRBJ1-1; TRBD1 is a possible D gene (6 bases). V was cut by 4 bases and J by 1 base, with 19 bases left in between. In germline, CDR1 is LNHDA, CDR2 SQIVND (reference sequence). The CDR3 sequence is 17 residues long.

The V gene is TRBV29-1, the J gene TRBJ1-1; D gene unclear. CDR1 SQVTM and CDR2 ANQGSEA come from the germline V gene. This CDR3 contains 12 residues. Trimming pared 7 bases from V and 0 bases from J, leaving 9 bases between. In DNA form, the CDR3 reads TGCAGCGCGCTTTACATGAACACTGAAGCTTTCTTT. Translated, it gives CSALYMNTEAFF.

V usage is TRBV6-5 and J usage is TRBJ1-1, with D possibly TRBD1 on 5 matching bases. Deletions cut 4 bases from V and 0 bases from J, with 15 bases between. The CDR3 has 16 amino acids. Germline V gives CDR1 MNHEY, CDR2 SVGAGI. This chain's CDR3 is CASSSIGTGMNTEAFF. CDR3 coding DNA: TGTGCCAGCAGTTCCATAGGGACGGGGATGAACACTGAAGCTTTCTTT.

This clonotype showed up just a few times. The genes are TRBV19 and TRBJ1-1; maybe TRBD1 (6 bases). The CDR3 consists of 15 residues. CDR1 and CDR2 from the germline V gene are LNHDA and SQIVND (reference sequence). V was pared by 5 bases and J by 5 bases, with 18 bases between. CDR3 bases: TGTGCCAGTAGTCCGTCGGACAGTTTCTTAACTGAAGCTTTCTTT. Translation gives CASSPSDSFLTEAFF. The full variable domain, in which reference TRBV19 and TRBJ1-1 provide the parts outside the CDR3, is DGGITQSPKYLFRKEGQNVTLSCEQNLNHDAMYWYRQDPGQGLRLIYYSQIVNDFQKGDIAEGYSVSREKKESFPLTVTSAQKNPTAFYLCASSPSDSFLTEAFFGQGTRLTVV.

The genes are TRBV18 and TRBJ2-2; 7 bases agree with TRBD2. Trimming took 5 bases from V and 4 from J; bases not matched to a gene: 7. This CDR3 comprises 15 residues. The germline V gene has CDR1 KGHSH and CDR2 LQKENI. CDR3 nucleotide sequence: TGTGCCAGCTCATCCAGCGGGACTTCCACCGGGGAGCTGTTTTTT. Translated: CASSSSGTSTGELFF.

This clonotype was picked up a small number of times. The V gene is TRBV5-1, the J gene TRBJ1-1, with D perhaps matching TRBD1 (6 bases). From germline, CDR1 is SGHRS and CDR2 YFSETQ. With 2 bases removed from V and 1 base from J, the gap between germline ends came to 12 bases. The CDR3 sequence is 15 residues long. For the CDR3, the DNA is TGCGCCAGCAGCTTCGAGGGACACCCGAACACTGAAGCTTTCTTT. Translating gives CASSFEGHPNTEAFF.